This entry lists 21 T cell receptor beta chains sequenced from one sample in a study of cytomegalovirus exposure and HLA in healthy donors. With 60 Vbeta and 13 Jbeta primers, the PCR was carried out. Sequencing was performed with immunoSEQ multiplex PCR; in TCRdb, only in-frame clones are kept and a portion is missing. The table includes 130,000 or so clones, approximately 80% detected once. Sequenced: PBMCs. The source of these receptors is a woman between 18 and 29 years old in good health and CMV-seropositive.

The genes are TRBV10-3 and TRBJ2-5; D call uncertain. The V gene lost 3 bases and the J gene lost 4 bases, with 3 bases spanning the gap. The CDR3 is made up of 11 amino acids. CDR1 and CDR2 from the germline V gene are ENHRY and SYGVKD. This CDR3 is CAISEAETQYF. CDR3 DNA sequence: TGTGCCATCAGTGAAGCAGAGACCCAGTACTTC.

The genes are TRBV5-1 and TRBJ2-5, with 9 positions matching TRBD1. This CDR3 has 15 amino acids. The J segment lost 4 bases and the V segment lost 6 bases, leaving 10 bases of the junction unmatched. Germline lookup yields CDR1 SGHRS and CDR2 YFSETQ. In nucleotides, the CDR3 is TGCGCCAGCACCGGCGGGACAGGGATTTTAGAGACCCAGTACTTC. It yields the protein CASTGGTGILETQYF.

CDR3 sequence: CSVETTAMNTEAFF. CDR3 nucleotides: TGCAGCGTTGAAACGACAGCTATGAACACTGAAGCTTTCTTT. The J gene is TRBJ1-1, the V gene TRBV29-1; D may be TRBD1 (5 bases). Trimming pared 2 bases from V and 0 bases from J, leaving 10 bases between. Germline lookup yields CDR1 SQVTM and CDR2 ANQGSEA. This CDR3 comprises 14 residues. Full variable domain (outside the CDR3, taken from reference TRBV29-1 and TRBJ1-1): SAVISQKPSRDICQRGTSLTIQCQVDSQVTMMFWYRQQPGQSLTLIATANQGSEATYESGFVIDKFPISRPNLTFSTLTVSNMSPEDSSIYLCSVETTAMNTEAFFGQGTRLTVV.

This chain links TRBV10-1 with TRBJ1-3; unclear D gene. The CDR3 contains 14 residues. V lost 10 bases and J 0 bases, leaving 13 bases between the germline ends. Germline loops: CDR1 WNHNN, CDR2 SYGVQD (reference sequence). Written as DNA, the CDR3 is TGCGCCATACCGACTGCTGTCTCTGGAAACACCATATATTTT. It translates to CAIPTAVSGNTIYF.

The gene calls are TRBV9 and TRBJ2-2, with 8 bases matching TRBD2. Trimming removed 0 bases from V and 5 bases from J; junction bases left unmatched: 3. This CDR3 spans 15 amino acids. CDR1 is SGDLS, CDR2 YYNGEE, per germline. CDR3 region: CASSVAGGPTGELFF. The CDR3 coding sequence is TGTGCCAGCAGCGTAGCGGGGGGGCCTACCGGGGAGCTGTTTTTT.

The V call is TRBV19, the J call TRBJ1-2; possible D gene TRBD1, 5 bases. Germline CDR1 reads LNHDA; CDR2 reads SQIVND (reference sequence). The length of the CDR3 is 14 residues. Trimming removed 5 bases at V and 0 bases at J, with 10 bases between. The CDR3 here is CASSPGRTNYGYTF. The CDR3 DNA sequence: TGTGCCAGTAGTCCAGGGAGGACTAACTATGGCTACACCTTC.

This chain links TRBV6-6 with TRBJ2-5; D perhaps matches TRBD1 (6 bases). The germline V and J ends were trimmed by 2 bases and 5 bases, with 15 bases remaining between them. This CDR3 is built from 15 residues. Germline values: CDR1 MNHNY, CDR2 SVGAGI (reference sequence). The CDR3 reads CASSYAQGKGETQYF. CDR3 nucleotides: TGTGCCAGCAGTTACGCGCAGGGGAAAGGGGAGACCCAGTACTTC.

The chain couples TRBV10-2 to TRBJ2-5; D is possibly TRBD2 (6 bases). Trimming took 7 bases from V and 9 from J, leaving 12 bases between them. Germline loops: CDR1 WSHSY, CDR2 SAAADI. The CDR3 is made up of 11 amino acids. CDR3 residues: CASMEWDSQYF. The CDR3 bases are TGCGCCAGCATGGAGTGGGACTCCCAGTACTTC.

The V call is TRBV30, the J call TRBJ1-2; D uncertain. CDR1 and CDR2 (germline): GTSNPN, SVGIG (reference sequence). V dropped 4 bases and J dropped 6 bases, with 12 bases sitting between them. The CDR3 contains 12 residues. The CDR3 DNA reads as TGTGCCTGGAAGCTACCGGGAAATGGCTACACCTTC. Residues: CAWKLPGNGYTF.

This chain links TRBV23-1 with TRBJ1-5, with D uncertain. TRBV23-1 is an ORF; its function is uncertain. V lost 5 bases, J lost 2 bases, and 10 bases lay in between. This CDR3 is built from 14 residues. The CDR3 sequence is CASSGRLGNQPQHF. DNA for the CDR3: TGCGCCAGCAGTGGGCGCCTGGGCAATCAGCCCCAGCATTTT.

The CDR3 loop reads CASRERGLSSYNSPLHF. CDR3 coding DNA: TGTGCCAGCAGAGAAAGGGGGTTGAGCTCCTATAATTCACCCCTCCACTTT. V gene TRBV7-8 combines with J gene TRBJ1-6; possible D gene TRBD1, 6 bases. The CDR3 loop spans 17 amino acids. Trimming left V 6 bases short and J 0 bases short, with 15 bases between. The germline gives CDR1 SGHVS, CDR2 FQNEAQ.

This clone occurred once. The gene calls are TRBV4-2 and TRBJ2-5; 8 bases agree with TRBD2. CDR1 is LGHNA and CDR2 is YNFKEQ in the germline V gene. With V trimmed by 0 bases and J by 4 bases, 10 bases remained unmatched. The CDR3 covers 17 residues. The CDR3 nucleotides are TGTGCCAGCAGCCAAGATTTGCAGCGGGGGAATGGAGAGACCCAGTACTTC. This encodes CASSQDLQRGNGETQYF.

The V call is TRBV7-9, the J call TRBJ1-3, with D tentatively TRBD1 (6 bases). The CDR3 runs 18 residues. Looked up from germline, CDR1 is SEHNR and CDR2 is FQNEAQ (reference sequence). V gave up 4 bases and J gave up 5 bases, with 24 bases separating them. The DNA for the CDR3 is TGTGCCAGCAGCTCCAAAGGCCCACCACGGGGGGCTAGAAACACCATATATTTT. Protein: CASSSKGPPRGARNTIYF.

In this sample, this clone turned up once. The chain joins TRBV2 to TRBJ1-5, with 9 positions matching TRBD1. Trimming cost V 6 bases and J 2 bases; bases outside gene matches: 5. Germline CDR1 SNHLY, CDR2 FYNNEI. This CDR3 has 15 amino acids. The CDR3 reads CASREQGAGNQPQHF. CDR3 nucleotide sequence: TGTGCCAGCAGAGAACAGGGGGCGGGCAATCAGCCCCAGCATTTT.

This chain connects TRBV6-1 to TRBJ2-7, with 12 bases aligning to TRBD2. In germline, CDR1 is MNHNS, CDR2 SASEGT. Trimming removed 3 bases from V and 2 bases from J; junction bases left unmatched: 8. The CDR3 extends over 17 amino acids. The CDR3 reads CASSEITSGGPAYEQYF. Written as DNA, the CDR3 is TGTGCCAGCAGTGAGATCACTAGCGGGGGGCCGGCCTACGAGCAGTACTTC.

CDR3 DNA sequence: TGTGCCAGCAGTCCAGGGGAAGCAACTAATGAAAAACTGTTTTTT. Amino acids: CASSPGEATNEKLFF. V is TRBV2 and J is TRBJ1-4, with D possibly matching TRBD1 (6 bases). V shed 5 bases and J shed 0 bases, with 10 bases lying between them. The germline gives CDR1 SNHLY, CDR2 FYNNEI. CDR3 length: 15 residues.

This rearrangement joins TRBV10-3 to TRBJ2-5; 7 bases are shared with TRBD2. The J call may not be correct, given that the DNA end is closer to TRBJ2-7. In germline, CDR1 is ENHRY, CDR2 SYGVKD. The CDR3 is made up of 12 amino acids. DNA of the CDR3: TGTGCCATCAGTGGGGGGGGATACGAGCAGTACTTC. Its translation: CAISGGGYEQYF.

With regard to this clone: The sample holds other DNA sequences that translate to the same CDR3. The rearrangement joins TRBV11-2 to TRBJ1-6, with D hard to call. V lost 2 bases to trimming and J lost 7 bases, with 6 bases between them. This CDR3 comprises 13 residues. Germline values: CDR1 SGHAT, CDR2 FQNNGV. The CDR3 region is CASSLSGNSPLHF. CDR3 nucleotides: TGTGCCAGCAGCTTATCGGGAAATTCACCCCTCCACTTT.

The CDR3 is CASSLVSGDGYTF. In DNA form, the CDR3 reads TGTGCCAGCAGCTTGGTATCAGGGGACGGCTACACCTTC. The rearrangement uses TRBV5-4 and TRBJ1-2, with D perhaps TRBD1 (6 bases). This CDR3 contains 13 residues. V was cut by 0 bases and J by 8 bases, with 11 bases left in between. Per germline, CDR1 SGHNT and CDR2 YYREEE (reference sequence).

V usage is TRBV6-1 and J usage is TRBJ2-1; D not resolved. Germline CDR1 is MNHNS and CDR2 is SASEGT. V lost 3 bases and J 7 bases, leaving 4 bases between the germline ends. The CDR3 extends over 11 amino acids. CDR3 DNA sequence: TGTGCCAGCAGTGATAGAAATGAGCAGTTCTTC. This codes for CASSDRNEQFF.

With respect to this clone: At one boundary the junction diverges from the germline segment, which might be a read error. This chain links TRBV7-7 with TRBJ2-3, with unresolved D. CDR1 is SSHAT, CDR2 FNYEAQ, per germline (reference sequence). The CDR3 runs to 13 residues. As DNA, the CDR3 is TGTGCTAGCAGCCAATCAATCACAGATACGCAGTATTTT. Translated, it gives CASSQSITDTQYF. Variable domain in full (rest from reference TRBV7-7 and TRBJ2-3): GAGVSQSPRYKVTKRGQDVTLRCDPISSHATLYWYQQALGQGPEFLTYFNYEAQPDKSGLPSDRFSAERPEGSISTLTIQRTEQRDSAMYRCASSQSITDTQYFGPGTRLTVL.